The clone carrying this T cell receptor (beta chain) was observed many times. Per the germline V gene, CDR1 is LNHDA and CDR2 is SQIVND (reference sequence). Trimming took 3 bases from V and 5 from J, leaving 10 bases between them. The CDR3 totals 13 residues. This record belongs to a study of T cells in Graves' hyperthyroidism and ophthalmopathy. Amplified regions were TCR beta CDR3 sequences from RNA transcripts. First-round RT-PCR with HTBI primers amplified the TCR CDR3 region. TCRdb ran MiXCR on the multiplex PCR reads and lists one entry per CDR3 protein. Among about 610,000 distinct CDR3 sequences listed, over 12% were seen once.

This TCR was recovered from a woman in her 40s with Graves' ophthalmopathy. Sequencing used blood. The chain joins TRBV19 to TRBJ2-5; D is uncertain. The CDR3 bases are TGTGCCAGTAGTATCCGCGTTCGGGAGACCCAGTACTTC. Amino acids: CASSIRVRETQYF. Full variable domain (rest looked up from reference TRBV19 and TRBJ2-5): DGGITQSPKYLFRKEGQNVTLSCEQNLNHDAMYWYRQDPGQGLRLIYYSQIVNDFQKGDIAEGYSVSREKKESFPLTVTSAQKNPTAFYLCASSIRVRETQYFGPGTRLLVL.